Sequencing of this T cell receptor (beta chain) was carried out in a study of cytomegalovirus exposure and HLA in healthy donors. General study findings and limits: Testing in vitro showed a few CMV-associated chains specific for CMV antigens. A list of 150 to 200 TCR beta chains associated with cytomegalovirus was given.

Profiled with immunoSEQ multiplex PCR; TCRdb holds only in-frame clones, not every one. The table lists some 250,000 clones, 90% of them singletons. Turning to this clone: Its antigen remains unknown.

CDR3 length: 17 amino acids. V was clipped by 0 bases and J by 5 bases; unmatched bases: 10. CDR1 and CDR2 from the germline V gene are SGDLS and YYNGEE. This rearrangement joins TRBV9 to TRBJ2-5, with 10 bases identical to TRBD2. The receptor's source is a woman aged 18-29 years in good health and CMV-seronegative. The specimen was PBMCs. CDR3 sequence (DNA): TGTGCCAGCAGCGTAGAGGGAAGCGGGGGGGCCCGGGAGACCCAGTACTTC. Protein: CASSVEGSGGARETQYF.